Shown below are 22 T cell receptor beta chains from a single sample sequenced in a study of T-cell memory formation after mild COVID-19. One entry per CDR3 protein, called by TCRdb with MiXCR from the 5' RACE reads. There are about half a million distinct CDR3 sequences in the sample; about 18% occur only once, and over 9% lies in the top ten. The sample was PBMCs or a T cell subset sorted from them (not recorded which). The receptor source for this set is an adult woman who had mild COVID-19 (a few samples of this study predate the infection). Cell type and time point are not known.

Only a few counts were recorded for this clonotype. The rearrangement links TRBV6-5 to TRBJ1-6, with D uncertain. This CDR3 contains 14 residues. Germline CDR1 and CDR2: MNHEY and SVGAGI. Trimming took off 6 bases at V and 8 bases at J, with 14 bases between the two ends. Here the CDR3 DNA reads TGTGCCAGCAGACGTCCGAGGGTTGATTCACCCCTCCACTTT. Its protein product is CASRRPRVDSPLHF.

This clonotype has just one count. The chain carries TRBV7-9 and TRBJ2-1, with D tentatively TRBD2 (6 bases). The V and J ends lost 4 bases and 4 bases respectively, with 17 bases between them. The germline V gene has CDR1 SEHNR and CDR2 FQNEAQ (reference sequence). The CDR3 has 16 amino acids. For the CDR3, the DNA is TGTGCCAGCAGCTCTCTCGCGGGAACACCATACAATGAGCAGTTCTTC. It encodes CASSSLAGTPYNEQFF.

The V and J genes are TRBV4-1 and TRBJ2-7; D is tentatively TRBD1 or TRBD2 (7 bases each). The CDR3 contains 13 residues. V dropped 4 bases and J dropped 6 bases, with 13 bases sitting between them. Germline values: CDR1 MGHRA, CDR2 YSYEKL. CDR3: CASSREGASEQYF. In DNA form, the CDR3 reads TGCGCCAGCAGCCGGGAGGGGGCGTCCGAGCAGTACTTC.

The table lists this clonotype with a few counts. The CDR3 DNA reads as TGCAGCGCGGGGGAGGGATCCGGGGAGCTGTTTTTT. Protein: CSAGEGSGELFF. V gene TRBV29-1 combines with J gene TRBJ2-2; 7 bases match TRBD2. In germline, CDR1 is SQVTM, CDR2 ANQGSEA. V dropped 7 bases and J dropped 6; count of bases not matched to a gene: 5. There are 12 residues in the CDR3.

On this clonotype: A junction end diverges from the germline sequence, so it may reflect a read error. This chain links TRBV7-9 with TRBJ2-7, with 7 bases fitting TRBD1. Germline loops: CDR1 SEHNR, CDR2 FQNEAQ (reference sequence). CDR3 length: 14 residues. Here the CDR3 DNA reads TGTGCCAGCAGCTCAATTTACCCCACAGGGGAATCTAGCTTC. This sequence encodes CASSSIYPTGESSF. The whole variable domain, filled in from reference TRBV7-9 and TRBJ2-7, reads DTGVSQNPRHKITKRGQNVTFRCDPISEHNRLYWYRQTLGQGPEFLTYFQNEAQLEKSRLLSDRFSAERPKGSFSTLEIQRTEQGDSAMYLCASSSIYPTGESSFGPGTRLTVT.

This clonotype was found a few times. The rearrangement joins TRBV7-9 to TRBJ2-3, with 8 bases lining up with TRBD2. The CDR3 runs 16 residues. After removal of 4 bases from V and 6 bases from J, the junction contained 12 bases not matched to a gene. CDR1 is SEHNR and CDR2 is FQNEAQ in the germline V gene (reference sequence). CDR3 amino acids: CASSSPLAGRTDTQYF. CDR3 coding DNA: TGTGCCAGCAGCTCACCATTAGCGGGGCGAACGGATACGCAGTATTTT.

This clonotype was detected a few times. This chain links TRBV6-6 with TRBJ1-5, with a weak D call TRBD1 (6 bases). This CDR3 is built from 18 residues. CDR1 and CDR2 from the germline V gene are MNHNY and SVGAGI (reference sequence). The V gene lost 0 bases and the J gene lost 3 bases, with 18 bases spanning the gap. CDR3 in DNA: TGTGCCAGCAGTTACTCCGGGGGGGCAGGGAGGCCCAATCAGCCCCAGCATTTT. Its translation: CASSYSGGAGRPNQPQHF.

The chain recombines TRBV15 with TRBJ2-1, with D perhaps TRBD2 (6 bases). CDR1 is LNHNV and CDR2 is YYDKDF in the germline V gene (reference sequence). V lost 1 base and J 9 bases, leaving 7 bases between the germline ends. This CDR3 has 12 residues. DNA for the CDR3: TGTGCCACCAGCAGAGCGGGAGTTGAGCAGTTCTTC. Translating gives CATSRAGVEQFF.

This clonotype has a single count. This sequence joins TRBV6-5 and TRBJ2-5, with D maybe TRBD2 (6 bases). In germline, CDR1 is MNHEY, CDR2 SVGAGI. The CDR3 spans 15 residues. With 4 bases removed from V and 5 bases from J, the gap between germline ends came to 17 bases. The CDR3: CASSSLAGGWETQYF. CDR3 nucleotides: TGTGCCAGCAGTTCGCTAGCCGGGGGATGGGAGACCCAGTACTTC.

The V and J genes are TRBV5-1 and TRBJ1-5, with 7 bases identical to TRBD1. In germline, CDR1 is SGHRS, CDR2 YFSETQ. The V segment lost 0 bases and the J segment 3 bases; nucleotides outside the gene matches: 9. This CDR3 is built from 17 residues. As DNA, the CDR3 is TGCGCCAGCAGCTTGGCTCCGACAGGGATGGTCAATCAGCCCCAGCATTTT. Translation gives CASSLAPTGMVNQPQHF.

The chain carries TRBV7-9 and TRBJ1-1; 9 bases align to TRBD1. The CDR3 has 14 residues. The V segment lost 2 bases and the J segment 5 bases; nucleotides outside the gene matches: 3. Germline CDR1 reads SEHNR; CDR2 reads FQNEAQ (reference sequence). The DNA of the CDR3 is TGTGCCAGCAGCTTATGGGACAGGGATACTGAAGCTTTCTTT. Protein sequence: CASSLWDRDTEAFF. Based on the CDR3 plus reference TRBV7-9 and TRBJ1-1, the full variable domain is DTGVSQNPRHKITKRGQNVTFRCDPISEHNRLYWYRQTLGQGPEFLTYFQNEAQLEKSRLLSDRFSAERPKGSFSTLEIQRTEQGDSAMYLCASSLWDRDTEAFFGQGTRLTVV.

The chain recombines TRBV5-1 with TRBJ1-2; possible D gene TRBD1, 5 bases. Per germline, CDR1 SGHRS and CDR2 YFSETQ. V was cut by 3 bases and J by 2 bases, with 14 bases left in between. The CDR3 runs to 15 residues. The CDR3: CASSSGRPTNYGYTF. The CDR3 DNA is TGCGCCAGCAGCTCGGGACGGCCCACGAACTATGGCTACACCTTC. The full variable domain, with the rest looked up from reference TRBV5-1 and TRBJ1-2, is KAGVTQTPRYLIKTRGQQVTLSCSPISGHRSVSWYQQTPGQGLQFLFEYFSETQRNKGNFPGRFSGRQFSNSRSEMNVSTLELGDSALYLCASSSGRPTNYGYTFGSGTRLTVV.

This clonotype was recorded at least ten times. The V and J genes are TRBV12-3 or TRBV12-4 and TRBJ1-1; 9 bases line up with TRBD1. The CDR3 is 13 amino acids. V trimming: 7 bases; J trimming: 4 bases; junction bases outside the gene matches: 4. CDR3 nucleotides: TGTGCCAGCACGTCGGGACAGGGCACTGAAGCTTTCTTT. Amino acid sequence: CASTSGQGTEAFF.

This clonotype was seen only a few times. V usage is TRBV7-9 and J usage is TRBJ2-1, with D perhaps TRBD1 (6 bases). CDR3 size: 14 residues. Germline values: CDR1 SEHNR, CDR2 FQNEAQ (reference sequence). The V end was cut by 5 bases, the J end by 2 bases, with 10 bases between. The CDR3 here is CASSHRDTYNEQFF. CDR3 bases: TGTGCCAGCAGCCACCGGGACACCTACAATGAGCAGTTCTTC.

At least ten counts were recorded for this clonotype. V is TRBV7-2 and J is TRBJ2-7; D uncertain. The CDR3 length is 13 residues. V was cut by 5 bases and J by 4 bases, with 12 bases left in between. The germline gives CDR1 SGHTA, CDR2 FQGNSA. The CDR3 DNA is TGTGCCAGCAGCCGAGAAGTTATATACGAGCAGTACTTC. Amino acids: CASSREVIYEQYF.

This clonotype was detected only a few times. The chain couples TRBV5-4 to TRBJ2-6; 8 bases agree with TRBD1. This CDR3 comprises 16 residues. Per the germline V gene, CDR1 is SGHNT and CDR2 is YYREEE (reference sequence). V shed 4 bases and J 4 bases; nucleotides not matched to a gene: 7. CDR3 sequence reads: CASSPRQGKGANVLTF. The CDR3 bases are TGTGCCAGCAGCCCCAGACAGGGGAAAGGGGCCAACGTCCTGACTTTC.

The CDR3 region has the DNA TGTGCCAGCAGCTTAGATGGGGCAAGCGGAGCCTACTACAATGAGCAGTTCTTC. Amino acid sequence: CASSLDGASGAYYNEQFF. This chain uses TRBV11-3 with TRBJ2-1, with D perhaps matching TRBD1 or TRBD2 (5 bases each). Germline loops: CDR1 SGHNT, CDR2 YENEEA. V was trimmed by 0 bases and J by 3 bases, leaving 18 bases between them. The CDR3 totals 18 residues.

This sequence joins TRBV5-1 and TRBJ1-2, with TRBD1 as a possible D gene (5 bases). Germline V gene sequence: CDR1 SGHRS, CDR2 YFSETQ. The CDR3 length is 16 residues. Trimming took 0 bases from V and 0 from J, leaving 12 bases between them. CDR3 nucleotide sequence: TGCGCCAGCAGCTTGGTTCCAGGGAGGGCTAACTATGGCTACACCTTC. Translated: CASSLVPGRANYGYTF. The full variable domain, its missing parts supplied by reference TRBV5-1 and TRBJ1-2, is KAGVTQTPRYLIKTRGQQVTLSCSPISGHRSVSWYQQTPGQGLQFLFEYFSETQRNKGNFPGRFSGRQFSNSRSEMNVSTLELGDSALYLCASSLVPGRANYGYTFGSGTRLTVV.

This clonotype was observed a handful of times. This chain links TRBV7-3 with TRBJ2-3, with 8 positions matching TRBD2. This CDR3 region has 15 residues. CDR1 and CDR2 from the germline V gene are SGHTA and FQGTGA. V shed 2 bases and J 4 bases; nucleotides not matched to a gene: 5. Here the CDR3 DNA reads TGTGCCAGCAGCTTACATCGGGGGGGCCCAGATACGCAGTATTTT. It encodes CASSLHRGGPDTQYF.

This clonotype has a handful of counts. V and J are TRBV18 and TRBJ2-5; D remains unclear. Germline V CDR1 and CDR2: KGHSH, LQKENI. CDR3 length equals 13 residues. Trimming took 3 bases from V and 0 from J, leaving 5 bases between them. CDR3 nucleotides: TGTGCCAGCTCACCCCAGTACCAAGAGACCCAGTACTTC. Amino acid sequence: CASSPQYQETQYF.

This clonotype was counted a few times. This chain links TRBV13 with TRBJ2-1; D is perhaps TRBD1 or TRBD2 (6 bases each). The CDR3 contains 15 residues. Germline CDR1 PRHDT, CDR2 FYEKMQ (reference sequence). V dropped 1 base and J dropped 7 bases, with 14 bases sitting between them. This CDR3 is CASSLVAETGNEQFF. For the CDR3, the DNA is TGTGCCAGCAGCTTAGTAGCGGAAACAGGGAATGAGCAGTTCTTC.

The V and J genes are TRBV12-5 and TRBJ1-5; D unclear. The CDR3 consists of 14 residues. Trimming cost V 1 base and J 5 bases, with 9 bases left between them. In germline, CDR1 is LGHNT, CDR2 FRNRAP. Written as DNA, the CDR3 is TGTGCTAGTGGTTTGGGAGACCCGGATCAGCCCCAGCATTTT. This gives the protein CASGLGDPDQPQHF.